Following are 7 T cell receptor beta chains from one sample sequenced in a study of T cells in Graves' hyperthyroidism and ophthalmopathy. Amplification of TCR beta CDR3 regions was performed using RNA transcripts as template. The HTBI primer set drove a first-round RT-PCR of the TCR CDR3. TCRdb analysed the multiplex PCR reads with MiXCR anew, one entry per CDR3 protein. The data hold about 520,000 distinct CDR3 sequences, with less than 25% observed a single time. Sequencing used blood. The receptors shown here come from a man between 18 and 29 years old with Graves' hyperthyroidism.

The chain employs TRBV11-2 and TRBJ1-5; maybe TRBD1 (5 bases). CDR1 and CDR2 from the germline V gene are SGHAT and FQNNGV. The CDR3 length is 15 residues. Trimming left V 3 bases short and J 8 bases short, with 17 bases between. For the CDR3, the DNA is TGTGCCAGCAGCTTTGGTCGGGGCTCCTATGAGCCCCAGCATTTT. This translates into CASSFGRGSYEPQHF.

This clonotype was found many times. The chain carries TRBV2 and TRBJ2-2; 9 nucleotides agree with TRBD1. CDR1 is SNHLY and CDR2 is FYNNEI in the germline V gene. The V and J ends lost 6 bases and 4 bases, in that order; junction bases with no gene match: 6. The CDR3 length is 15 residues. This CDR3 is CASREQGARTGELFF. DNA for the CDR3: TGTGCCAGCAGGGAACAGGGGGCGCGCACCGGGGAGCTGTTTTTT.

This clonotype was observed many times. V and J are TRBV2 and TRBJ1-1; D might be TRBD1 (5 bases). The CDR3 has 16 residues. CDR1 SNHLY and CDR2 FYNNEI come from the germline V gene. Between the trimmed V and J ends, which lost 0 bases and 11 bases, there was a span of 22 bases. This CDR3 is CASSEALPGYGGGAFF. The CDR3 coding sequence is TGTGCCAGCAGTGAAGCGCTTCCAGGGTATGGCGGTGGGGCTTTCTTT.

This clonotype was detected only a few times. This chain links TRBV28 with TRBJ2-7, with no clear D. V was trimmed by 3 bases and J by 3 bases, leaving 15 bases between them. CDR1 and CDR2 (germline): MDHEN, SYDVKM. The CDR3 is made up of 15 amino acids. The CDR3 is CASSFGPFGDYEQYF. The CDR3 coding sequence is TGTGCCAGCAGTTTCGGCCCATTTGGTGACTACGAGCAGTACTTC.

On this clonotype: This could be a read error, since a much larger clone is one nucleotide away. The conserved phenylalanine or tryptophan normally closing the CDR3 is absent here, so this likely arose from a read error. The gene calls are TRBV11-2 and TRBJ1-5; D is undetermined. The V and J ends lost 6 bases and 2 bases respectively, with 14 bases between them. CDR1 SGHAT and CDR2 FQNNGV come from the germline V gene. The CDR3 has 15 residues. This chain's CDR3 is CASSIRSIGNQPQHL. For the CDR3, the DNA is TGTGCCAGCAGTATAAGATCTATCGGCAATCAGCCCCAGCATTTG.

This clonotype has at least ten counts. The rearrangement links TRBV6-5 to TRBJ1-2, with D hard to call. The CDR3 totals 13 residues. CDR1 and CDR2 (germline): MNHEY, SVGAGI. V gave up 8 bases and J gave up 1 base, with 11 bases separating them. The CDR3 protein is CASGLAGNYGYTF. The DNA for the CDR3 is TGTGCCAGCGGCTTAGCCGGTAACTATGGCTACACCTTC.

Many counts were recorded for this clonotype. This chain links TRBV28 with TRBJ1-3; no clear D gene. With 7 bases removed from V and 9 bases from J, the gap between germline ends came to 28 bases. This CDR3 comprises 17 residues. Looked up from germline, CDR1 is MDHEN and CDR2 is SYDVKM. CDR3 coding DNA: TGTGCCAGCACGAGGTCCTTCGTTACGGGCCCCCGTGGCACCATATATTTT. This translates into CASTRSFVTGPRGTIYF.